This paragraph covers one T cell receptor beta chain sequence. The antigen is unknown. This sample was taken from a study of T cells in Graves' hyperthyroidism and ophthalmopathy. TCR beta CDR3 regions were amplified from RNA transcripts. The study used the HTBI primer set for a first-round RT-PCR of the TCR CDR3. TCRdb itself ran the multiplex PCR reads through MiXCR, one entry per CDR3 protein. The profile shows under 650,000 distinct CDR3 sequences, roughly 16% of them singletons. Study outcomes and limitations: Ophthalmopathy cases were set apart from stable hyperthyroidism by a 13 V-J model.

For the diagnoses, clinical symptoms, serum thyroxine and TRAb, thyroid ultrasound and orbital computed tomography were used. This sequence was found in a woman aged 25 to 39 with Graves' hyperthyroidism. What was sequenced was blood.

The CDR3 coding sequence is TGTGCCAGCAGCGTTCCCGGGACAGGTCGCAATGAGCAGTTCTTC. It yields the protein CASSVPGTGRNEQFF. The chain has TRBV9 and TRBJ2-1, with 8 bases that match TRBD1. V trimming: 2 bases; J trimming: 6 bases; junction bases outside the gene matches: 7. This CDR3 comprises 15 residues. CDR1 SGDLS and CDR2 YYNGEE come from the germline V gene.